This is a list of T cell receptor beta chains from one sample in a study of CD8 T cells in ankylosing spondylitis. TCRdb used MiXCR to reprocess the 5' RACE reads, holding one entry per CDR3 protein. In the table there are about 100,000 distinct CDR3 sequences, roughly 8.8% of which are singletons. The sample comprised blood, either unsorted or a sorted T cell fraction (not recorded which). The origin of the receptors is a male donor with ankylosing spondylitis or in good health (not recorded which). CDR3s include the opening cysteine and the closing phenylalanine or tryptophan. Fields, in order: clone size, J gene, V gene, D gene, CDR3 protein, CDR3 DNA. D genes are given only for firm matches. Clone size, where shown, is once, few, many, or a class for clones that have expanded.

clone_size: NA; j_call: TRBJ2-5; v_call: TRBV7-9; d_call: NA; cdr3_aa: CASSSLGVGRQETQYF; cdr3_nt: TGTGCCAGCAGCTCCCTGGGCGTTGGGAGACAAGAGACCCAGTACTTC
clone_size: many; j_call: TRBJ2-2; v_call: TRBV7-7; d_call: NA; cdr3_aa: CASSLAIPPGELFF; cdr3_nt: TGTGCTAGCAGCTTAGCGATCCCCCCCGGGGAGCTGTTTTTT
clone_size: many; j_call: TRBJ1-5; v_call: TRBV20-1; d_call: NA; cdr3_aa: CSARTNSNQPQHF; cdr3_nt: TGCAGTGCTAGGACAAATAGCAATCAGCCCCAGCATTTT
clone_size: many; j_call: TRBJ2-1; v_call: TRBV3-1; d_call: NA; cdr3_aa: CASREKQGASYNEQFF; cdr3_nt: TGTGCCAGCAGGGAAAAACAGGGAGCTTCCTACAATGAGCAGTTCTTC
clone_size: many; j_call: TRBJ1-1; v_call: TRBV7-6; d_call: NA; cdr3_aa: CASSWLFSRDTEAFF; cdr3_nt: TGTGCCAGCAGCTGGCTATTCAGTAGGGACACTGAAGCTTTCTTT
clone_size: many; j_call: TRBJ1-5; v_call: TRBV6-5; d_call: NA; cdr3_aa: CASSLPGGNQPQHF; cdr3_nt: TGTGCCAGCAGTTTACCGGGGGGCAATCAGCCCCAGCATTTT
clone_size: NA; j_call: TRBJ1-2; v_call: TRBV7-9; d_call: NA; cdr3_aa: CASSSYGYTF; cdr3_nt: TGTGCCAGCTCCAGTTATGGCTACACCTTC
clone_size: many; j_call: TRBJ1-5; v_call: TRBV20-1; d_call: NA; cdr3_aa: CSARDGGMFGNQPQHF; cdr3_nt: TGCAGTGCTAGAGACGGTGGTATGTTTGGCAATCAGCCCCAGCATTTT
clone_size: few; j_call: TRBJ1-4; v_call: TRBV5-1; d_call: TRBD1; cdr3_aa: CASSAQGATNEKLFF; cdr3_nt: TGCGCCAGCAGCGCGCAGGGGGCTACTAATGAAAAACTGTTTTTT
clone_size: NA; j_call: TRBJ2-1; v_call: TRBV7-2; d_call: TRBD2; cdr3_aa: CASSVTSGGYNEQFF; cdr3_nt: TGTGCCAGCAGCGTGACTAGCGGGGGGTACAATGAGCAGTTCTTC
clone_size: many; j_call: TRBJ2-5; v_call: TRBV15; d_call: TRBD2; cdr3_aa: CATSRGRREVETQYF; cdr3_nt: TGTGCCACCAGCAGAGGCCGTCGGGAGGTGGAGACCCAGTACTTC
clone_size: many; j_call: TRBJ1-2; v_call: TRBV19; d_call: NA; cdr3_aa: CASSMGDGSYGYTF; cdr3_nt: TGTGCCAGTAGTATGGGGGACGGATCCTATGGCTACACCTTC
clone_size: many; j_call: TRBJ2-3; v_call: TRBV12-3/TRBV12-4; d_call: NA; cdr3_aa: CASSIARDTQYF; cdr3_nt: TGTGCCAGCAGTATTGCTCGAGATACGCAGTATTTT
clone_size: many; j_call: TRBJ2-1; v_call: TRBV9; d_call: NA; cdr3_aa: CASSVEMSFSSYNEQFF; cdr3_nt: TGTGCCAGCAGCGTAGAAATGTCCTTCTCATCCTACAATGAGCAGTTCTTC
clone_size: many; j_call: TRBJ1-5; v_call: TRBV6-5; d_call: NA; cdr3_aa: CASSYSSRAGNQPQHF; cdr3_nt: TGTGCCAGCAGTTACTCTTCCAGGGCAGGCAATCAGCCCCAGCATTTT
clone_size: NA; j_call: TRBJ2-1; v_call: TRBV7-3; d_call: NA; cdr3_aa: CASSLSGGAAYNEQFF; cdr3_nt: TGTGCCAGCAGCTTATCTGGGGGGGCCGCGTACAATGAGCAGTTCTTC
clone_size: NA; j_call: TRBJ2-2; v_call: TRBV20-1; d_call: NA; cdr3_aa: CSASFPGELFF; cdr3_nt: TGCAGTGCTAGTTTCCCCGGGGAGCTGTTTTTT
clone_size: many; j_call: TRBJ2-1; v_call: TRBV6-5; d_call: TRBD2; cdr3_aa: CASSYEPGLADEQFF; cdr3_nt: TGTGCCAGCAGTTACGAACCGGGACTAGCGGATGAGCAGTTCTTC
clone_size: many; j_call: TRBJ2-3; v_call: TRBV5-6; d_call: NA; cdr3_aa: CASSLRGGGGTDTQYF; cdr3_nt: TGTGCCAGCAGCTTGCGTGGGGGCGGCGGCACAGATACGCAGTATTTT
clone_size: NA; j_call: TRBJ2-3; v_call: TRBV3-1; d_call: TRBD2; cdr3_aa: CASSQRGGLPDTQYF; cdr3_nt: TGTGCCAGCAGCCAACGGGGGGGCCTCCCAGATACGCAGTATTTT
clone_size: NA; j_call: TRBJ2-7; v_call: TRBV6-6; d_call: NA; cdr3_aa: CASSHPDGAYEQYF; cdr3_nt: TGTGCCAGCAGTCACCCGGACGGAGCCTACGAGCAGTACTTC
clone_size: many; j_call: TRBJ2-1; v_call: TRBV7-8; d_call: TRBD2; cdr3_aa: CASSLNSGDSYNEQFF; cdr3_nt: TGTGCCAGCAGCTTAAATAGCGGGGACTCCTACAATGAGCAGTTCTTC
clone_size: once; j_call: TRBJ2-2; v_call: TRBV4-2; d_call: TRBD2; cdr3_aa: CASRTAGGNGELFF; cdr3_nt: TGTGCCAGCAGAACTGCGGGAGGAAACGGGGAGCTGTTTTTT
clone_size: NA; j_call: TRBJ1-1; v_call: TRBV7-9; d_call: NA; cdr3_aa: CASSSRSHPIPEAFF; cdr3_nt: TGTGCCAGCAGCTCGAGGTCACACCCGATCCCTGAAGCTTTCTTT
clone_size: many; j_call: TRBJ2-3; v_call: TRBV20-1; d_call: TRBD2; cdr3_aa: CSAPSGGDPTDTQYF; cdr3_nt: TGCAGTGCTCCTAGCGGAGGGGACCCCACAGATACGCAGTATTTT
clone_size: NA; j_call: TRBJ2-5; v_call: TRBV18; d_call: NA; cdr3_aa: CASSQGRGGETQYF; cdr3_nt: TGTGCCAGCTCACAGGGACGGGGTGGAGAGACCCAGTACTTC
clone_size: many; j_call: TRBJ1-5; v_call: TRBV20-1; d_call: NA; cdr3_aa: CSASRTHGSNQPQHF; cdr3_nt: TGCAGTGCCTCCCGAACGCATGGGAGCAATCAGCCCCAGCATTTT
clone_size: many; j_call: TRBJ1-4; v_call: TRBV7-2; d_call: TRBD1; cdr3_aa: CASSVDRGGEKLFF; cdr3_nt: TGTGCCAGCAGCGTAGACAGGGGCGGTGAAAAACTGTTTTTT
clone_size: NA; j_call: TRBJ2-3; v_call: TRBV28; d_call: NA; cdr3_aa: CASSLVDTSTDTQYF; cdr3_nt: TGTGCCAGCAGTTTAGTAGATACTAGCACAGATACGCAGTATTTT
clone_size: NA; j_call: TRBJ1-3; v_call: TRBV15; d_call: TRBD1; cdr3_aa: CATSRDQGAGGNTIYF; cdr3_nt: TGTGCCACCAGCAGAGATCAGGGGGCAGGTGGAAACACCATATATTTT
clone_size: many; j_call: TRBJ2-7; v_call: TRBV28; d_call: NA; cdr3_aa: CASSPLLATDAYEQYF; cdr3_nt: TGTGCCAGCAGCCCTCTCCTAGCGACGGACGCCTACGAGCAGTACTTC
clone_size: many; j_call: TRBJ2-5; v_call: TRBV7-3; d_call: NA; cdr3_aa: CASSRGRTETQYF; cdr3_nt: TGTGCCAGCAGCCGGGGACGCACGGAGACCCAGTACTTC
clone_size: many; j_call: TRBJ2-3; v_call: TRBV6-5; d_call: NA; cdr3_aa: CASSYSIGGTDTQYF; cdr3_nt: TGTGCCAGCAGTTACTCGATCGGGGGCACAGATACGCAGTATTTT
clone_size: many; j_call: TRBJ2-7; v_call: TRBV5-1; d_call: TRBD1; cdr3_aa: CASSLLDRSYEQYF; cdr3_nt: TGCGCCAGCAGCTTATTGGACAGGTCCTACGAGCAGTACTTC
clone_size: many; j_call: TRBJ2-1; v_call: TRBV9; d_call: NA; cdr3_aa: CASSVEVLYNEQFF; cdr3_nt: TGTGCCAGCAGCGTAGAGGTCCTATACAATGAGCAGTTCTTC
clone_size: NA; j_call: TRBJ1-1; v_call: TRBV7-8; d_call: NA; cdr3_aa: CASSLARVPRDTEAFF; cdr3_nt: TGTGCCAGCAGCTTAGCGCGGGTTCCCCGCGACACTGAAGCTTTCTTT
clone_size: many; j_call: TRBJ2-3; v_call: TRBV5-6; d_call: NA; cdr3_aa: CASSLGRGPTDTQYF; cdr3_nt: TGTGCCAGCAGCTTGGGAAGGGGACCCACAGATACGCAGTATTTT
clone_size: NA; j_call: TRBJ2-5; v_call: TRBV18; d_call: NA; cdr3_aa: CASSPQPTAPGETQYF; cdr3_nt: TGTGCCAGCTCACCACAGCCAACAGCTCCCGGAGAGACCCAGTACTTC
clone_size: NA; j_call: TRBJ1-5; v_call: TRBV7-8; d_call: NA; cdr3_aa: CASSLGSEDQPQHF; cdr3_nt: TGTGCCAGCAGCTTAGGGTCAGAGGATCAGCCCCAGCATTTT
clone_size: many; j_call: TRBJ2-5; v_call: TRBV24-1; d_call: NA; cdr3_aa: CATSDAQARGTQYF; cdr3_nt: TGTGCCACCAGTGATGCACAGGCGAGAGGGACCCAGTACTTC
clone_size: many; j_call: TRBJ2-3; v_call: TRBV14; d_call: TRBD2; cdr3_aa: CASRQRGSTDTQYF; cdr3_nt: TGTGCCAGCAGGCAGCGGGGGAGCACAGATACGCAGTATTTT
clone_size: many; j_call: TRBJ2-4; v_call: TRBV10-3; d_call: TRBD2; cdr3_aa: CAISDPSGVAQNIQYF; cdr3_nt: TGTGCCATCAGTGACCCTAGCGGGGTAGCACAAAACATTCAGTACTTC
clone_size: many; j_call: TRBJ2-3; v_call: TRBV28; d_call: NA; cdr3_aa: CASSTFLGLFDTDTQYF; cdr3_nt: TGTGCCAGCAGTACATTCTTAGGGCTGTTCGACACAGATACGCAGTATTTT
clone_size: few; j_call: TRBJ1-2; v_call: TRBV28; d_call: NA; cdr3_aa: CASSLPQAGSGYTF; cdr3_nt: TGTGCCAGCAGTTTACCCCAAGCGGGGAGTGGCTACACCTTC
clone_size: many; j_call: TRBJ1-1; v_call: TRBV27; d_call: NA; cdr3_aa: CASGGRAEAFF; cdr3_nt: TGTGCCAGCGGAGGGAGGGCTGAAGCTTTCTTT
clone_size: many; j_call: TRBJ2-5; v_call: TRBV28; d_call: TRBD1; cdr3_aa: CASSTTGGVRETQYF; cdr3_nt: TGTGCCAGCAGTACTACAGGGGGCGTTAGAGAGACCCAGTACTTC
clone_size: many; j_call: TRBJ1-2; v_call: TRBV27; d_call: NA; cdr3_aa: CASSSGRQLANYGYTF; cdr3_nt: TGTGCCAGCAGTTCAGGGCGGCAGTTAGCTAACTATGGCTACACCTTC
clone_size: many; j_call: TRBJ1-6; v_call: TRBV20-1; d_call: NA; cdr3_aa: CSARRTGTTYNSPLHF; cdr3_nt: TGCAGTGCTAGACGAACAGGGACTACTTATAATTCACCCCTCCACTTT
clone_size: many; j_call: TRBJ2-7; v_call: TRBV2; d_call: NA; cdr3_aa: CASSEALAGNPLTF; cdr3_nt: TGTGCCAGCAGTGAAGCGCTTGCGGGGAACCCTTTAACCTTC
clone_size: many; j_call: TRBJ2-1; v_call: TRBV20-1; d_call: TRBD2; cdr3_aa: CSARDPGLASGEQFF; cdr3_nt: TGCAGTGCTAGAGATCCAGGACTAGCGAGCGGTGAGCAGTTCTTC
clone_size: NA; j_call: TRBJ2-6; v_call: TRBV20-1; d_call: TRBD1; cdr3_aa: CSAKGQGVTGANVLTF; cdr3_nt: TGCAGTGCTAAAGGACAGGGCGTAACTGGGGCCAACGTCCTGACTTTC
clone_size: NA; j_call: TRBJ1-5; v_call: TRBV28; d_call: NA; cdr3_aa: CASLTNNQPQHF; cdr3_nt: TGTGCCAGCCTAACCAATAATCAGCCCCAGCATTTT
clone_size: many; j_call: TRBJ2-1; v_call: TRBV7-6; d_call: NA; cdr3_aa: CASSLQGFSSYNEQFF; cdr3_nt: TGTGCCAGCAGCTTACAAGGCTTCAGCTCCTACAATGAGCAGTTCTTC
clone_size: many; j_call: TRBJ1-1; v_call: TRBV28; d_call: NA; cdr3_aa: CASSGTWGNTEAFF; cdr3_nt: TGTGCCAGCAGTGGGACGTGGGGGAACACTGAAGCTTTCTTT
clone_size: many; j_call: TRBJ1-2; v_call: TRBV6-1; d_call: NA; cdr3_aa: CASRRTAAVLGYTF; cdr3_nt: TGTGCCAGCAGAAGGACAGCCGCTGTATTGGGCTACACCTTC